Presented here are 19 T cell receptor beta chains from one specimen sequenced in a study of shared clonotypes between healthy human individuals. The repertoire was sequenced with immunoSEQ multiplex PCR; TCRdb's copy has only in-frame clones and lacks some. The repertoire has about 2 million clones, 95% of them found once; the top ten carry 0.1% to 0.15%. Sequencing was done on a sample of naive CD4+ T cells sorted from blood. The subset here: CD45RA+ positively selected. The receptors were gathered from a young man in good health.

This clone was counted between two and nine times. The sample holds other DNA sequences that translate to the same CDR3. The chain uses TRBV5-1 and TRBJ2-3, with D hard to call. The CDR3 runs 12 residues. CDR1 and CDR2 from the germline V gene are SGHRS and YFSETQ. V shed 4 bases and J shed 2 bases, with 5 bases lying between them. The DNA for the CDR3 is TGCGCCAGCAGCCCCCCCACAGATACGCAGTATTTT. Its translation: CASSPPTDTQYF.

V usage is TRBV28 and J usage is TRBJ1-2; D is possibly TRBD1 (5 bases). V lost 2 bases to trimming and J lost 3 bases, with 19 bases between them. CDR3 length: 17 residues. The V gene's germline CDR1 is MDHEN and CDR2 SYDVKM. The CDR3 loop is CASSLAAAGFRDYGYTF. The CDR3 DNA is TGTGCCAGCAGTTTAGCCGCTGCAGGGTTCCGGGACTATGGCTACACCTTC.

The J gene is TRBJ2-7, the V gene TRBV19; D not certain. The germline CDR1 and CDR2 sequences are LNHDA and SQIVND (reference sequence). V shed 4 bases and J shed 4 bases, with 11 bases lying between them. This CDR3 is built from 13 residues. CDR3 bases: TGTGCCAGTAGTACCATAGAAGGTTACGAGCAGTACTTC. Translating gives CASSTIEGYEQYF.

This clone was seen a single time. J is TRBJ1-2 and V is TRBV5-6; TRBD1 matches at 7 bases. Unmatched junction bases numbered 5, after V lost 5 bases and J lost 4 bases. Germline assignment: CDR1 SGHDT and CDR2 YYEEEE. This CDR3 has 13 residues. The CDR3 DNA follows: TGTGCCAGCAGGAAAAGGACAGGCTATGGCTACACCTTC. Protein sequence: CASRKRTGYGYTF.

The chain has TRBV30 and TRBJ2-3; no definite D call. This CDR3 is built from 12 residues. Germline V gives CDR1 GTSNPN, CDR2 SVGIG (reference sequence). The V and J ends lost 3 bases and 9 bases respectively, with 13 bases between them. CDR3 sequence: CAWRSGHDTQYF. The CDR3 bases are TGTGCCTGGAGGTCCGGGCATGACACGCAGTATTTT.

V is TRBV6-6 and J is TRBJ1-2; 8 nucleotides match TRBD1. This CDR3 region has 15 residues. Germline V gives CDR1 MNHNY, CDR2 SVGAGI (reference sequence). V gave up 4 bases and J gave up 8 bases; unmatched junction bases: 12. The CDR3 region has the DNA TGTGCCAGCAGTTCCCCCGGACAGGGAAAGGGCGGCTACACCTTC. Protein product: CASSSPGQGKGGYTF.

This clone has a single count. This rearrangement joins TRBV28 to TRBJ2-7; D not resolved. Germline V gene lookup returns CDR1 MDHEN and CDR2 SYDVKM. V lost 4 bases to trimming and J lost 3 bases, with 13 bases between them. The CDR3 totals 14 residues. The DNA of the CDR3 is TGTGCCAGCAGTTCATCAGGATATCTCTACGAGCAGTACTTC. This translates into CASSSSGYLYEQYF.

CDR3 region: CASSGGTGPNSPLHF. The CDR3, as DNA: TGCGCCAGCAGCGGGGGGACAGGGCCTAATTCACCCCTCCACTTT. V usage is TRBV5-1 and J usage is TRBJ1-6, with 9 nucleotides matching TRBD1. The CDR3 runs 15 residues. V lost 4 bases, J lost 6 bases, and 5 bases stayed unmatched. Germline V gene lookup returns CDR1 SGHRS and CDR2 YFSETQ.

This sequence joins TRBV7-9 and TRBJ2-7; D call uncertain. CDR3 size: 11 residues. Germline CDR1 is SEHNR and CDR2 is FQNEAQ (reference sequence). The V end lost 5 bases, the J end lost 5 bases, and 7 bases lay between the germline ends. The CDR3 nucleotides are TGTGCCAGCAGCGATGTCCACGAGCAGTACTTC. Protein product: CASSDVHEQYF.

Regarding this clone: A much larger clone is a single base away; this may be a read error. The sample has other DNA sequences that encode this CDR3 too. The chain combines TRBV10-1 with TRBJ2-7, with D possibly being TRBD2 (5 bases). V gave up 9 bases and J gave up 7 bases, with 19 bases separating them. CDR3 length: 13 amino acids. Germline CDR1 and CDR2: WNHNN and SYGVQD (reference sequence). CDR3 sequence (DNA): TGCGCCAGTAGCCCGGGATTTGTGGGGGAGCAGTACTTC. Its translation is CASSPGFVGEQYF.

This chain uses TRBV6-5 with TRBJ2-7; 10 positions agree with TRBD2. V lost 0 bases, J lost 7 bases, and 9 bases stayed unmatched. This CDR3 comprises 16 residues. The germline gives CDR1 MNHEY, CDR2 SVGAGI. CDR3 residues: CASSYSPSGSRGEQYF. In nucleotides, the CDR3 is TGTGCCAGCAGTTACTCTCCTAGCGGGAGCCGGGGGGAGCAGTACTTC.

In DNA form, the CDR3 reads TGTGCCAGCAGCCCCAGGGGCACGGACACTGAAGCTTTCTTT. Translation gives CASSPRGTDTEAFF. This sequence joins TRBV6-6 and TRBJ1-1; maybe TRBD1 (6 bases). The CDR3 length is 14 residues. Germline-derived CDR1 and CDR2 are MNHNY and SVGAGI (reference sequence). Deletions cut 6 bases from V and 3 bases from J, with 14 bases between.

In regard to this clone: At the DNA level, this CDR3 is encoded by other sequences in the same sample as well. The chain links TRBV18 to TRBJ2-2; the D call may be TRBD1 or TRBD2 (6 bases each). There are 15 residues in the CDR3. Trimming pared 3 bases from V and 2 bases from J, leaving 10 bases between. The germline CDR1 and CDR2 sequences are KGHSH and LQKENI. CDR3 DNA sequence: TGTGCCAGCTCACCCGGGGGCCGTAACACCGGGGAGCTGTTTTTT. Protein sequence: CASSPGGRNTGELFF.

This chain connects TRBV30 to TRBJ2-5; 7 bases line up with TRBD2. The CDR3 runs to 14 residues. Germline CDR1 is GTSNPN and CDR2 is SVGIG (reference sequence). J gave up 6 bases and V 7 bases, and 14 bases lay outside the gene matches. CDR3 nucleotide sequence: TGTGCCTCTAACCCGGGGGGAGGCGGGAAGACCCAGTACTTC. Residues: CASNPGGGGKTQYF.

The chain is built from TRBV10-3 and TRBJ2-1; the D gene is possibly TRBD1 (6 bases). The CDR3 is 15 residues long. The V end was cut by 3 bases, the J end by 5 bases, with 14 bases between. Germline CDR1 reads ENHRY; CDR2 reads SYGVKD. The CDR3 DNA sequence: TGTGCCATCAGTGAAGGGACAACCGTTCACAATGAGCAGTTCTTC. Its translation: CAISEGTTVHNEQFF.

The CDR3 DNA follows: TGTGCCAGCAGCCAAGTGGACAGGGCGGGCAATCAGCCCCAGCATTTT. It encodes CASSQVDRAGNQPQHF. The chain employs TRBV4-2 and TRBJ1-5, with 8 bases that match TRBD1. After removal of 1 base from V and 2 bases from J, the junction contained 4 bases not matched to a gene. Germline CDR1 reads LGHNA; CDR2 reads YNFKEQ. The CDR3 length is 16 residues.

Note on this clone: This same CDR3 is encoded by further DNA sequences in the sample. The chain links TRBV5-1 to TRBJ1-3; D gene ambiguous. In germline, CDR1 is SGHRS, CDR2 YFSETQ. Trimming took 3 bases from V and 2 from J, leaving 6 bases between them. CDR3 length: 13 residues. The CDR3 protein is CASSSPPGNTIYF. The DNA of the CDR3 is TGCGCCAGCAGCTCTCCACCTGGAAACACCATATATTTT.

Here the CDR3 DNA reads TGTGCCAGCAGCTTAGCGGGATCTCTTGGCAAACTGTTTTTT. Its translation is CASSLAGSLGKLFF. The chain links TRBV7-9 to TRBJ1-4; no clear D. Per germline, CDR1 SEHNR and CDR2 FQNEAQ (reference sequence). The ends were cut back, 0 bases at V and 11 bases at J, with 13 bases in the middle. The CDR3 loop spans 14 amino acids.

The chain joins TRBV7-2 to TRBJ2-3; the D gene is possibly TRBD2 (7 bases). The CDR3 is 15 amino acids. The V end lost 4 bases, the J end lost 5 bases, and 16 bases lay between the germline ends. In germline, CDR1 is SGHTA, CDR2 FQGNSA. CDR3: CASSSGAGVRDTQYF. The CDR3 nucleotides are TGTGCCAGCAGCTCGGGGGCGGGAGTGAGAGATACGCAGTATTTT.